These 27 T cell receptor beta chains originate from one sample sequenced in a study of blood T cell repertoires in COVID-19. The method was immunoSEQ multiplex PCR; TCRdb's version includes in-frame clones alone and lacks a portion of them. The sample lists under 200,000 clones, more than 75% occurring once. The sequenced material came from peripheral blood. These receptors all stem from a woman at least 80 years old with COVID-19, enrolled during active disease.

The chain has TRBV12-3 or TRBV12-4 and TRBJ1-1; a possible D gene is TRBD1 (5 bases). Trimming stripped 5 bases from V and 10 bases from J, with 14 bases between. The CDR3 totals 12 residues. The CDR3 region has the DNA TGTGCCAGCAGTGAATCGGGGGTCGGAGCTTTCTTT. It yields the protein CASSESGVGAFF.

The chain joins TRBV7-2 to TRBJ2-5; TRBD1 is a possible D gene (6 bases). This CDR3 spans 13 amino acids. Germline V lookup: CDR1 SGHTA, CDR2 FQGNSA. The V end was cut by 4 bases, the J end by 5 bases, with 11 bases between. The CDR3 is CASSSGQLETQYF. The CDR3 DNA follows: TGTGCCAGCAGCTCCGGACAGCTGGAGACCCAGTACTTC.

This clone was observed a handful of times. The V gene is TRBV6-1, the J gene TRBJ1-1; D remains unclear. Trimming took off 1 base at V and 11 bases at J, with 11 bases between the two ends. The CDR3 runs 12 residues. Germline V gene data show CDR1 as MNHNS and CDR2 as SASEGT. The CDR3 is CASSEGNRRAFF. As DNA, the CDR3 is TGTGCCAGCAGTGAAGGGAATAGGAGGGCTTTCTTT.

The genes are TRBV12-3 or TRBV12-4 and TRBJ2-5; weak D call: TRBD1 (5 bases). The CDR3 runs to 13 residues. The ends were cut back, 7 bases at V and 4 bases at J, with 13 bases in the middle. CDR3 sequence reads: CASTPGRGETQYF. The CDR3 DNA reads TGTGCCAGCACCCCAGGAAGGGGAGAGACCCAGTACTTC.

The chain uses TRBV4-2 and TRBJ2-7, with TRBD2 identical over 7 bases. V lost 4 bases to trimming and J lost 2 bases; unmatched junction nucleotides: 20. The CDR3 consists of 19 residues. Germline lookup yields CDR1 LGHNA and CDR2 YNFKEQ. The CDR3 DNA sequence: TGTGCCAGCAGCCGGGGCAAAGGGACTAATAGGCCCTTAGCCTACGAGCAGTACTTC. This sequence encodes CASSRGKGTNRPLAYEQYF.

This chain's CDR3 is CASSQDHDLRRGLAGGETQYF. In DNA, the CDR3 is TGCGCCAGCAGCCAAGATCATGACCTCCGGCGCGGACTAGCGGGGGGGGAGACCCAGTACTTC. The J gene is TRBJ2-5, the V gene TRBV4-1; 15 bases are shared with TRBD2. The CDR3 is 21 amino acids. Germline CDR1 and CDR2: MGHRA and YSYEKL. J was trimmed by 5 bases and V by 0 bases; bases with no gene match: 16.

The chain couples TRBV28 to TRBJ2-3; 7 nucleotides align to TRBD1. This CDR3 is 15 amino acids long. Germline V gene data show CDR1 as MDHEN and CDR2 as SYDVKM. J gave up 4 bases and V 6 bases, and 10 bases lay outside the gene matches. The CDR3 DNA reads TGTGCCAGCAGGCCTACCGGGACAGAGTCAGATACGCAGTATTTT. Protein: CASRPTGTESDTQYF.

This chain links TRBV5-4 with TRBJ2-3; 10 bases line up with TRBD1. The CDR3 runs to 14 residues. V lost 7 bases to trimming and J lost 4 bases; unmatched junction nucleotides: 6. Germline CDR1 is SGHNT and CDR2 is YYREEE (reference sequence). The CDR3 sequence: CASGQGVYPDTQYF. The CDR3 nucleotides are TGTGCCAGCGGACAGGGGGTCTACCCAGATACGCAGTATTTT.

The rearrangement uses TRBV6-5 and TRBJ2-7; 9 bases line up with TRBD2. Germline CDR1 MNHEY, CDR2 SVGAGI. CDR3 size: 15 residues. V lost 10 bases, J lost 4 bases, and 14 bases stayed unmatched. The CDR3 nucleotides read TGTGCCACCGTTAATTGGGCGGGAGGGTTGTACGAGCAGTACTTC. It encodes CATVNWAGGLYEQYF.

The CDR3, as DNA: TGTGCCAGCTCACTCCAGAGGACAGGCGGCTACACCTTC. This gives the protein CASSLQRTGGYTF. V usage is TRBV18 and J usage is TRBJ1-2; 7 nucleotides align to TRBD1. Germline lookup yields CDR1 KGHSH and CDR2 LQKENI. This CDR3 has 13 amino acids. V trimming: 4 bases; J trimming: 8 bases; junction bases outside the gene matches: 7.

The CDR3 DNA is TGTGCCAGCAGTTTAAGAGGGGGTGACTATAATTCACCCCTCCACTTT. Its protein product is CASSLRGGDYNSPLHF. This chain connects TRBV28 to TRBJ1-6; D might be TRBD1 (6 bases). The CDR3 is made up of 16 amino acids. Per germline, CDR1 MDHEN and CDR2 SYDVKM. The ends were cut back, 2 bases at V and 3 bases at J, with 11 bases in the middle.

The rearrangement joins TRBV7-2 to TRBJ1-2; 7 bases agree with TRBD1. Trimming took 3 bases from V and 3 from J; bases not matched to a gene: 1. Per germline, CDR1 SGHTA and CDR2 FQGNSA. The CDR3 is 13 amino acids. The CDR3 protein is CASSFGQDYGYTF. The DNA of the CDR3 is TGTGCCAGCAGCTTTGGACAGGACTATGGCTACACCTTC.

The chain employs TRBV7-9 and TRBJ1-1; the match to TRBD1 covers 10 bases. CDR3 length equals 15 residues. The junction had 6 bases not matched to a gene; V was cut back by 5 bases and J by 3 bases. The V gene's germline CDR1 is SEHNR and CDR2 FQNEAQ (reference sequence). CDR3 sequence reads: CASSQGQGRDTEAFF. The CDR3 nucleotides read TGTGCCAGCAGCCAGGGACAGGGGAGGGACACTGAAGCTTTCTTT.

The chain recombines TRBV6-5 with TRBJ2-2; 7 nucleotides match TRBD2. The J segment lost 0 bases and the V segment lost 6 bases, leaving 4 bases of the junction unmatched. CDR3 length: 15 residues. Germline values: CDR1 MNHEY, CDR2 SVGAGI. CDR3 region: CASRLSGSNTGELFF. The CDR3 DNA is TGTGCCAGCAGACTTAGCGGGTCGAACACCGGGGAGCTGTTTTTT.

The chain joins TRBV7-2 to TRBJ1-1; D might be TRBD1 (5 bases). This CDR3 region has 14 residues. V was clipped by 6 bases and J by 9 bases, with 20 bases between them. CDR1 and CDR2 (germline): SGHTA, FQGNSA. CDR3 sequence (DNA): TGTGCCAGCAGGGGACTTGTGCAGGGAGAGAAAGCTTTCTTT. Protein sequence: CASRGLVQGEKAFF.

The chain couples TRBV3-1 (or the pseudogene TRBV3-2) to TRBJ1-6; 8 positions agree with TRBD1. The V gene end was trimmed by 3 bases and the J gene end by 6 bases; junction bases not matched to a gene: 1. The CDR3 has 14 amino acids. Germline V lookup: CDR1 LGHDT, CDR2 YNNKEL (reference sequence). Here the CDR3 reads CASSQTGANSPLHF. CDR3 nucleotides: TGTGCCAGCAGCCAGACAGGGGCTAATTCACCCCTCCACTTT.

V and J are TRBV4-1 and TRBJ1-1; possible D gene TRBD1, 6 bases. This CDR3 is 18 amino acids long. V dropped 3 bases and J dropped 0 bases, with 20 bases sitting between them. Looked up from germline, CDR1 is MGHRA and CDR2 is YSYEKL. The CDR3 region has the DNA TGCGCCAGCAGCCACCCGATTGGGACGCAGGGGTTGAACACTGAAGCTTTCTTT. This sequence encodes CASSHPIGTQGLNTEAFF.

The sample holds one count of this clone. A junction end diverges from the germline sequence, so it may reflect a read error. V usage is TRBV7-8 and J usage is TRBJ1-1; 8 positions match TRBD1. The CDR3 runs 13 residues. Germline loops: CDR1 SGHVS, CDR2 FQNEAQ. The DNA of the CDR3 is TGTGCCAGCAGCTTAGAGGGGGGGACAGGCTCAATCTTT. It codes for CASSLEGGTGSIF.

The gene calls are TRBV28 and TRBJ2-7, with D possibly being TRBD1 (5 bases). Germline V CDR1 and CDR2: MDHEN, SYDVKM. The ends were cut back, 1 base at V and 1 base at J, with 8 bases in the middle. The CDR3 spans 14 residues. CDR3 protein: CASSLSTVSYEQYF. DNA for the CDR3: TGTGCCAGCAGTTTATCGACAGTTTCCTACGAGCAGTACTTC.

The rearrangement uses TRBV6-2 or TRBV6-3 and TRBJ2-2; the D gene is possibly TRBD2 (6 bases). The V end was cut by 0 bases, the J end by 5 bases, with 10 bases between. This CDR3 comprises 15 residues. Germline CDR1 and CDR2: MNHEY and SVGEGT. CDR3 sequence reads: CASSYSGGRTGELFF. The CDR3 nucleotides are TGTGCCAGCAGTTACTCGGGGGGACGAACCGGGGAGCTGTTTTTT.

A few counts support this clone. This CDR3 is CASSQGLAGEGWGNEQFF. CDR3 coding DNA: TGCGCCAGCAGCCAAGGACTAGCGGGAGAGGGCTGGGGCAATGAGCAGTTCTTC. The V gene is TRBV4-3, the J gene TRBJ2-1; 12 bases align to TRBD2. V dropped 1 base and J dropped 6; count of bases not matched to a gene: 10. The CDR3 totals 18 residues. Germline V CDR1 and CDR2: LGHNA, YSLEER.

V is TRBV28 and J is TRBJ1-4; D gene unclear. Germline values: CDR1 MDHEN, CDR2 SYDVKM. CDR3 length: 14 residues. Trimming shortened V by 6 bases and J by 4 bases, and 12 bases separated the two germline ends. The CDR3 coding sequence is TGTGCCAGCAGGACACCGAGCAATAATGAAAAACTGTTTTTT. This translates into CASRTPSNNEKLFF. Full variable domain (remainder filled in from reference TRBV28 and TRBJ1-4): DVKVTQSSRYLVKRTGEKVFLECVQDMDHENMFWYRQDPGLGLRLIYFSYDVKMKEKGDIPEGYSVSREKKERFSLILESASTNQTSMYLCASRTPSNNEKLFFGSGTQLSVL.

The chain carries TRBV6-5 and TRBJ1-5; 8 bases agree with TRBD1. The J segment lost 0 bases and the V segment lost 9 bases, leaving 7 bases of the junction unmatched. The length of the CDR3 is 15 residues. Germline V gene sequence: CDR1 MNHEY, CDR2 SVGAGI. The CDR3 region is CASMTGVFSNQPQHF. CDR3 bases: TGTGCCAGTATGACAGGGGTCTTTAGCAATCAGCCCCAGCATTTT.

The rearrangement links TRBV2 to TRBJ2-2, with 7 bases lining up with TRBD2. This CDR3 contains 18 residues. Germline V CDR1 and CDR2: SNHLY, FYNNEI. V lost 0 bases to trimming and J lost 5 bases; unmatched junction nucleotides: 12. CDR3 DNA: TGTGCCAGCAGTGAAGCGCTTCTTGGGAGGGTATGGACCGGGGAGCTGTTTTTT. Translating it yields CASSEALLGRVWTGELFF.

J is TRBJ2-3 and V is TRBV7-9; 7 positions agree with TRBD2. Germline loops: CDR1 SEHNR, CDR2 FQNEAQ (reference sequence). This CDR3 contains 16 residues. Germline trimming cut 1 base from V and 2 bases from J; bases unmatched to any gene: 6. CDR3 DNA: TGTGCCAGCAGCTTAGTAGGGCGGGAGCCCACAGATACGCAGTATTTT. This encodes CASSLVGREPTDTQYF.

The chain couples TRBV7-2 to TRBJ2-1; the D gene is possibly TRBD1 (6 bases). The V gene's germline CDR1 is SGHTA and CDR2 FQGNSA. Trimming removed 5 bases at V and 1 base at J, with 15 bases between. The CDR3 runs 16 residues. The CDR3 loop is CASSLLGTGSYNEQFF. Written as DNA, the CDR3 is TGTGCCAGCAGCCTCCTCGGAACAGGGTCCTACAATGAGCAGTTCTTC. The complete variable domain, with remaining parts taken from reference TRBV7-2 and TRBJ2-1, reads GAGVSQSPSNKVTEKGKDVELRCDPISGHTALYWYRQSLGQGLEFLIYFQGNSAPDKSGLPSDRFSAERTGGSVSTLTIQRTQQEDSAVYLCASSLLGTGSYNEQFFGPGTRLTVL.

About this clone: Other nucleotide sequences in the sample specify the same CDR3. The chain employs TRBV6-2 or TRBV6-3 and TRBJ1-1; tentative D call: TRBD1 (5 bases). The germline CDR1 and CDR2 sequences are MNHEY and SVGEGT. V lost 3 bases, J lost 4 bases, and 12 bases lay in between. The CDR3 has 14 residues. Here the CDR3 reads CASSYSSGGTEAFF. CDR3 nucleotides: TGTGCCAGCAGTTATTCCTCGGGGGGCACTGAAGCTTTCTTT.